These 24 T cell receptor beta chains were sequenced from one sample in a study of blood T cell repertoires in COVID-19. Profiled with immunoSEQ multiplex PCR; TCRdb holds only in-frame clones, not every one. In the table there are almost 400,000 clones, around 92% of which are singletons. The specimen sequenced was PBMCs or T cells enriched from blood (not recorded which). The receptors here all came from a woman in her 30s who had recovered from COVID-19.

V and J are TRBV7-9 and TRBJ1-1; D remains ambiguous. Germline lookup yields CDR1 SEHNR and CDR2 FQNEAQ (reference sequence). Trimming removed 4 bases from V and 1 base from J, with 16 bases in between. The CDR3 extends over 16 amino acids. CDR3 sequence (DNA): TGTGCCAGCAGCTCCTGGCAGGTGGTTACGAACACTGAAGCTTTCTTT. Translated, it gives CASSSWQVVTNTEAFF.

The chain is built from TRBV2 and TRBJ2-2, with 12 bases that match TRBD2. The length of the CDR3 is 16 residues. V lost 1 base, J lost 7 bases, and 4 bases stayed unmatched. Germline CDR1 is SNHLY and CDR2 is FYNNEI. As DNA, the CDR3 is TGTGCCAGCAGTGAAGGGGGACTAGCGGGTGTCGGGGAGCTGTTTTTT. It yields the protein CASSEGGLAGVGELFF.

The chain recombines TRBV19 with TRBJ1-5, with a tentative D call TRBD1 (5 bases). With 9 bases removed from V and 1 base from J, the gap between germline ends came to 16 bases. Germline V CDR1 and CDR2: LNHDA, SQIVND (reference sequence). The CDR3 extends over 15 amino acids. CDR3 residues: CASRTRAGSNQPQHF. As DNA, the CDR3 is TGTGCCAGCCGTACCCGGGCAGGGAGCAATCAGCCCCAGCATTTT. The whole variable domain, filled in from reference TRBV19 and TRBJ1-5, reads DGGITQSPKYLFRKEGQNVTLSCEQNLNHDAMYWYRQDPGQGLRLIYYSQIVNDFQKGDIAEGYSVSREKKESFPLTVTSAQKNPTAFYLCASRTRAGSNQPQHFGDGTRLSIL.

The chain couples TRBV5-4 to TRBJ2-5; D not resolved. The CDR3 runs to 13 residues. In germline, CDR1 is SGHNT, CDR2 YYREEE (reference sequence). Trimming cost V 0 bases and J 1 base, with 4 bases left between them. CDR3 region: CASSLDRQETQYF. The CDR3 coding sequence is TGTGCCAGCAGCTTGGATCGCCAAGAGACCCAGTACTTC.

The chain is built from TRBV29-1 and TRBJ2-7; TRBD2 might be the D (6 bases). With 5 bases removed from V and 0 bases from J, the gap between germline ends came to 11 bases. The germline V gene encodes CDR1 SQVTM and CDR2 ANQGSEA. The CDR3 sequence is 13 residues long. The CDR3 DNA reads TGCAGCGTTTCTGGGAGGAGCTCCTACGAGCAGTACTTC. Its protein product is CSVSGRSSYEQYF.

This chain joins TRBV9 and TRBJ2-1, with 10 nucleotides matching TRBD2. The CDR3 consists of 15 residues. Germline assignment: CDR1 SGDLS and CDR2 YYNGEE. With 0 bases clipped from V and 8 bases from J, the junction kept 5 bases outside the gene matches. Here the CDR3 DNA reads TGTGCCAGCAGCGTAGCTCCAGCGGGAGGGTATGAGCAGTTCTTC. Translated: CASSVAPAGGYEQFF.

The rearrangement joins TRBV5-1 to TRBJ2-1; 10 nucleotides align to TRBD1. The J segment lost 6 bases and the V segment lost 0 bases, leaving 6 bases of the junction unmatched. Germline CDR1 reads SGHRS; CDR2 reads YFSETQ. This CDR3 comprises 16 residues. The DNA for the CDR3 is TGCGCCAGCAGCTTGGCCCGGGACAGGGGATTCAATGAGCAGTTCTTC. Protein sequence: CASSLARDRGFNEQFF.

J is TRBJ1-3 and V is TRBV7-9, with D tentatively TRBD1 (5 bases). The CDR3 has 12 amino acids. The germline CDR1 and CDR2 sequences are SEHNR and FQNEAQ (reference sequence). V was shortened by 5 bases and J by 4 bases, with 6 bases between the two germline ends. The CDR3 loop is CASSRGGNTIYF. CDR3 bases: TGTGCCAGCAGCCGGGGGGGAAACACCATATATTTT.

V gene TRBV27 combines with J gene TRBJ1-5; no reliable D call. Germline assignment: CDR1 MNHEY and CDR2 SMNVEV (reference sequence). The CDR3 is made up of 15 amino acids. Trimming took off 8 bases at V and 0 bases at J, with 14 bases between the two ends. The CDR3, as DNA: TGTGCCAGCCCCTTACAGTATTATAGCAATCAGCCCCAGCATTTT. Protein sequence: CASPLQYYSNQPQHF.

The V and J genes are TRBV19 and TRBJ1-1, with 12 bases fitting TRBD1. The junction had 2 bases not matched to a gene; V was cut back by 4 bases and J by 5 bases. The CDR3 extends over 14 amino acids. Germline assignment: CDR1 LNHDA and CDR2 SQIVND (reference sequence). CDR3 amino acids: CASSKGQGATEAFF. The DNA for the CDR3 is TGTGCCAGTAGTAAGGGACAGGGGGCGACTGAAGCTTTCTTT.

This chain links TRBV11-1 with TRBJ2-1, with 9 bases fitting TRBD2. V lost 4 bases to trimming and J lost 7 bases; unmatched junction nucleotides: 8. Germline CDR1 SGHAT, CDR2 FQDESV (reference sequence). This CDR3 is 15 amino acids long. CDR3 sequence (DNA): TGTGCCAGCAGCTCGACTAGCGGCGGTTGGAATGAGCAGTTCTTC. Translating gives CASSSTSGGWNEQFF.

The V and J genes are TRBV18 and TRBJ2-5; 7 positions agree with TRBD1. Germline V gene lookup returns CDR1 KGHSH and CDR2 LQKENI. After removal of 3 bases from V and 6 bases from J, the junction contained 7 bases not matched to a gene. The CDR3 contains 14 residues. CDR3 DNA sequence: TGTGCCAGCTCACCTGGGACAGATGGAAAGACCCAGTACTTC. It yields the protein CASSPGTDGKTQYF.

CDR3 bases: TGTGCCAGCAGCGAACCCCTGAGCTACTTCACTGAAGCTTTCTTT. Translating it yields CASSEPLSYFTEAFF. The V gene is TRBV2, the J gene TRBJ1-1; D gene unclear. The germline V gene encodes CDR1 SNHLY and CDR2 FYNNEI. The CDR3 totals 15 residues. Trimming removed 6 bases at V and 4 bases at J, with 18 bases between. The whole variable domain, filled in from reference TRBV2 and TRBJ1-1, reads EPEVTQTPSHQVTQMGQEVILRCVPISNHLYFYWYRQILGQKVEFLVSFYNNEISEKSEIFDDQFSVERPDGSNFTLKIRSTKLEDSAMYFCASSEPLSYFTEAFFGQGTRLTVV.

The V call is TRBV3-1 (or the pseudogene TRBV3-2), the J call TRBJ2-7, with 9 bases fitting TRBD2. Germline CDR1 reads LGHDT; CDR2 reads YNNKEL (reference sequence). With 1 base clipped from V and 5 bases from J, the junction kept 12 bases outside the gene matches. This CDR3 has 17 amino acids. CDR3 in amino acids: CASSQVGLAGQFNEQYF. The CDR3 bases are TGTGCCAGCAGCCAAGTCGGGCTAGCGGGACAGTTCAACGAGCAGTACTTC.

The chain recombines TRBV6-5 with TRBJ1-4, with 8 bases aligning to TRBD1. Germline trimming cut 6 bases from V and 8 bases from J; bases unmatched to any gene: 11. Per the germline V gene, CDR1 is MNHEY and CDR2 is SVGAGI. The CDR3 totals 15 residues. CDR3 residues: CASRPIRGRWEKLFF. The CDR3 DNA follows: TGTGCCAGCAGGCCAATCAGGGGGCGGTGGGAAAAACTGTTTTTT.

The DNA of the CDR3 is TGCGCCAGCAGCCAAGACGAAGACAGCTACTATGGCTACACCTTC. This translates into CASSQDEDSYYGYTF. The V and J genes are TRBV4-3 and TRBJ1-2; possibly TRBD1 for D (5 bases). Trimming removed 0 bases at V and 3 bases at J, with 11 bases between. The CDR3 covers 15 residues. CDR1 and CDR2 from the germline V gene are LGHNA and YSLEER.

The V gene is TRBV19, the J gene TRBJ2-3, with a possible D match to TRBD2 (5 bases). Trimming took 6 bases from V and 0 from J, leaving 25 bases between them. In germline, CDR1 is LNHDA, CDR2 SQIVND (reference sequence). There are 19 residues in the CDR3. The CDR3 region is CASSNLFSTSFFSTDTQYF. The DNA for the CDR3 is TGTGCCAGTAGCAACCTCTTTTCTACTAGTTTTTTTAGCACAGATACGCAGTATTTT.

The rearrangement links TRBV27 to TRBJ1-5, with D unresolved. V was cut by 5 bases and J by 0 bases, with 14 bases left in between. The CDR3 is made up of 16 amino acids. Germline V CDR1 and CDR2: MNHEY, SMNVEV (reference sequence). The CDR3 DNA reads TGTGCCAGCAGTCCTACCCCTAATTATAGCAATCAGCCCCAGCATTTT. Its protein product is CASSPTPNYSNQPQHF.

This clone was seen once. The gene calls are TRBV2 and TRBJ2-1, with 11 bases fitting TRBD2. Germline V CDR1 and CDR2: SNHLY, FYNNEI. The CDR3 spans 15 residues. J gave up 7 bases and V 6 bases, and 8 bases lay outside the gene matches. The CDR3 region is CASRDAGTSGNEQFF. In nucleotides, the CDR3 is TGTGCCAGCAGAGACGCGGGGACTAGCGGTAATGAGCAGTTCTTC. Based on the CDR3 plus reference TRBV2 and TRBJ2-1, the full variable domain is EPEVTQTPSHQVTQMGQEVILRCVPISNHLYFYWYRQILGQKVEFLVSFYNNEISEKSEIFDDQFSVERPDGSNFTLKIRSTKLEDSAMYFCASRDAGTSGNEQFFGPGTRLTVL.

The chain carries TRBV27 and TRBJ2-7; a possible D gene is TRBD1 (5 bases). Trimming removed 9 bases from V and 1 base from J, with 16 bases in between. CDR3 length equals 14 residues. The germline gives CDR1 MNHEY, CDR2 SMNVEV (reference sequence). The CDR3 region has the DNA TGTGCCAGTTCCTTTAGGGGCAAATCCTACGAGCAGTACTTC. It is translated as CASSFRGKSYEQYF.

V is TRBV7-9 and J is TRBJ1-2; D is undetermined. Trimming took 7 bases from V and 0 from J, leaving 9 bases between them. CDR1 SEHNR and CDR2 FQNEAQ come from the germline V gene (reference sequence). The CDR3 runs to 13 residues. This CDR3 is CASNRAANYGYTF. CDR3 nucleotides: TGTGCCAGCAACCGAGCCGCTAACTATGGCTACACCTTC.

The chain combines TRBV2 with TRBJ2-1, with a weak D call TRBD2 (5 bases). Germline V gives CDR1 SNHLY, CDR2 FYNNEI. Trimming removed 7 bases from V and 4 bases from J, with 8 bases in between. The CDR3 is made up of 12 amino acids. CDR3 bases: TGTGCCAGCACCACGGGGTACAATGAGCAGTTCTTC. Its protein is CASTTGYNEQFF.

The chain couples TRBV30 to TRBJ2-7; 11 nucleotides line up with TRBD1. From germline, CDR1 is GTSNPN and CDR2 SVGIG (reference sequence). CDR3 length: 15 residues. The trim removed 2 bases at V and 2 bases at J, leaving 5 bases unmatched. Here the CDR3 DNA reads TGTGCCTGGAGTCTGGGGACAGGGGGGCCCTACGAGCAGTACTTC. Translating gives CAWSLGTGGPYEQYF.

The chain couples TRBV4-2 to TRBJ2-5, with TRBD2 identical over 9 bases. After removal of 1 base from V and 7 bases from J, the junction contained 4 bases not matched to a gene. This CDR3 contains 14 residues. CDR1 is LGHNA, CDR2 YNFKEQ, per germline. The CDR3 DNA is TGTGCCAGCAGCCAAGTTAGCGGGGGCGGGACCCAGTACTTC. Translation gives CASSQVSGGGTQYF.